This record concerns one TCR beta chain sequence. The antigen it binds to is not known. Per-base qualities were not stored, and no clone one base away is much larger. The data are from a study of yellow fever vaccine responses in identical twins (dated by TCRdb to 2016 to 2019). A note on the overall study: In identical twins, the study followed T cell clones that responded to the vaccine with precision.

The library was prepared using RT-PCR. The instrument was an Illumina HiSeq 2500. TCRdb's own reprocessing of the public reads used fastp at Q25 and MiXCR and kept productive beta chains. Entries that share a CDR3 protein sequence are merged under the most common genes and DNA. This sample is represented by around 260 distinct CDR3 sequences; roughly 76% of them were singletons. The top ten constitute about a sixth of the sample. The paper as a whole reports these results and caveats: According to the authors, the vaccine-induced T cell response in identical twins seemed to be partly convergent and partly specific to each individual.

V and J are trimmed by 3 bases and 9 bases, and the gene matches miss 11 bases of the junction. The germline V gene gives CDR1 as SQVTM and CDR2 as ANQGSEA. Including cysteine and phenylalanine, the CDR3 has 14 amino acids. Left in the record is the CDR3 DNA by itself, 42 bases read in frame from the first base. Sequences were derived from T cells from blood (PBMCs), unsorted or a sorted subset (not recorded which), sampled before or after yellow fever vaccination (not recorded which). The TCR was taken from a woman aged 18-30 years who received the yellow fever vaccine. Donor details come from another sample of the same person, matched by shared clones. The receptor chain draws on TRBV29-1 and TRBJ2-1; the central 7 bases match TRBD1. The DNA sequence follows: TGCAGCGTTGACCCTACGACAGGGCAGGGTGAGCAGTTCTTC. This codes for CSVDPTTGQGEQFF.